The rows below give T cell receptor beta chains drawn from one sample of a study of T cell responses to AZD1222 COVID-19 vaccine. Generated by immunoSEQ multiplex PCR, the TCRdb table keeps only in-frame clones and is missing some. The sample includes approximately 110,000 clones, 84% seen only once; the top ten take under 10%. Sample: peripheral blood, taken on day 0 of AZD1222 vaccination. Receptors originate from an adult in good health. Both conserved end residues are part of each CDR3. A D gene is named only where the DNA matches it firmly. Clone size is given for some rows only: seen once, a few or many times, or a class if the clone is expanded.

CDR3: CASSGGAAMNTEAFF
DNA: TGTGCCAGCAGCGGGGGGGCCGCGATGAACACTGAAGCTTTCTTT
V: TRBV4-2
size: -
J: TRBJ1-1
D: -

CDR3: CASRADNPGGYTF
DNA: TGTGCCAGCAGAGCTGACAATCCGGGTGGCTACACCTTC
V: TRBV2
size: -
J: TRBJ1-2
D: -

CDR3: CASSRQHSNTEAFF
DNA: TGTGCCAGCAGTCGGCAGCATTCGAACACTGAAGCTTTCTTT
V: TRBV27
size: once
J: TRBJ1-1
D: -

CDR3: CASSSLKGDDTQYF
DNA: TGTGCCAGCAGCAGCTTGAAGGGCGACGATACGCAGTATTTT
V: TRBV5-6
size: -
J: TRBJ2-3
D: -

CDR3: CASSGYSGANVLTF
DNA: TGTGCCAGTAGTGGGTATTCTGGGGCCAACGTCCTGACTTTC
V: TRBV19
size: -
J: TRBJ2-6
D: -

CDR3: CSAGQGAQPQHF
DNA: TGCAGCGCAGGACAGGGGGCTCAGCCCCAGCATTTT
V: TRBV29-1
size: -
J: TRBJ1-5
D: TRBD1

CDR3: CASSLAPRGEQYF
DNA: TGTGCCAGCAGCTTAGCCCCACGAGGCGAGCAGTACTTC
V: TRBV7-2
size: -
J: TRBJ2-7
D: -

CDR3: CASTPQGSPDTQYF
DNA: TGTGCCAGCACCCCTCAGGGGAGCCCCGATACGCAGTATTTT
V: TRBV7-2
size: -
J: TRBJ2-3
D: -

CDR3: CASSVQGNSDSPLHF
DNA: TGTGCCAGCAGCGTACAGGGGAATTCGGATTCACCCCTCCACTTT
V: TRBV4-2
size: -
J: TRBJ1-6
D: TRBD1

CDR3: CASNPSQGLSSYEQYF
DNA: TGTGCCAGCAATCCTTCGCAGGGCCTAAGCTCCTACGAGCAGTACTTC
V: TRBV28
size: -
J: TRBJ2-7
D: -

CDR3: CASSQGMTGGHSPLHF
DNA: TGTGCCAGCAGCCAAGGAATGACAGGGGGGCATTCACCCCTCCACTTT
V: TRBV3-1/TRBV3-2
size: -
J: TRBJ1-6
D: TRBD1

CDR3: CASPGDYGYTF
DNA: TGTGCCAGCCCAGGGGACTATGGCTACACCTTC
V: TRBV2
size: -
J: TRBJ1-2
D: -

CDR3: CASSLFIPPNEQFF
DNA: TGTGCCAGCAGTTTATTTATCCCCCCTAATGAGCAGTTCTTC
V: TRBV28
size: -
J: TRBJ2-1
D: -